This T cell receptor (beta chain) stems from a study of shared clonotypes between healthy human individuals (dated by TCRdb to about 2020). Study-wide context: A few men and a couple of women, aged 18 to 49 years, made up the cohort. For each donor, CD4 naive and CD4 memory were each given three plates, CD8 naive was given two plates, and CD8 memory was given one plate. Blood TCR repertoires of a handful of healthy adults were deeply sequenced to estimate repertoire size and the extent of clonotype sharing between individuals. To increase sequencing depth and limit assay-specific biases, TCR repertoire library preparation and sequencing were carried out by different laboratories using diverse techniques. Leukapheresis yielded between about 0.85 and 9 billion PBMCs per donor.

Using the deep immunoSEQ assay, multiplex PCR amplified TCR CDR3 regions from genomic DNA. Genomic DNA extracted from each cell subset was distributed evenly over all wells of several immunoSEQ 96-well plates, and each plate served as one replicate. For sorted subsets, each replicate PCR was loaded with roughly 0.2 ug genomic DNA, equivalent to some 31,000 T cell genomes. Purified libraries were measured with a Qubit 3.0 fluorometer, size-checked on a Bioanalyzer 2100, and measured again with the KAPA Library Quantification kit. A separate single-read 150-cycle Illumina NextSeq 550 flow cell was used to sequence each immunoSEQ 96-well plate. For the original study's pipeline: Because only junctional sequences without quality scores were contained in the immunoSEQ output, filtering matching that applied to full-length reads could not be performed. To assign V/J genes and CDR3, sequences were annotated against IMGT germline references using PyIR, a Python wrapper for IgBLAST v1.9. Reads were removed for weak V/J assignments (E-value above 1e-6), missing CDR3, stop codons, out-of-frame junctions, or ambiguous translated residues. V3J clonotypes were defined as sequences sharing the same inferred V gene, J gene, and CDR3 amino acid sequence. Percentage overlap between repertoires was computed as shared unique clonotypes divided by the size of the smaller repertoire. RTK rarefaction, the Chao1 estimator, and Recon v2.1 estimates of unobserved clonotypes were used to assess repertoire richness. For all TCRbeta clonotypes obtained by the gDNA method from four donors, generation probabilities were computed with OLGA. Sourced from immuneACCESS, this table was stored by TCRdb with only in-frame sequences that have V and J called. A share of the clones is absent; for the studies checked, an unresolved V gene accounts for under half, and the remainder has no known explanation. The V and J calls and clone size come from that table; D and trimming were worked out from the DNA. The sample table holds about 2.1 million clones, of which about 93% were seen once. The ten largest clones capture under 2% of the sample.

Points on this clone: Its antigen specificity is not known. The input lacks base qualities; no much larger clone sits a single base away.

For the CD8 naive samples, CD45RO-negative cells were positively selected for CCR7, yielding a CD45RA+CCR7+ population from which TemRA cells were excluded. The donors were healthy, HIV-negative adults who had no recently reported acute infections or vaccinations. Every donor was a Caucasian adult living in Nashville, Tennessee, USA. Blood was obtained by leukapheresis, after which PBMCs were separated by Ficoll-Histopaque density gradient centrifugation and cryopreserved in liquid nitrogen vapor phase. Purity and quantity of every magnetically sorted T cell population were checked by analytical flow cytometry. Genomic DNA was isolated from each sorted fraction and quantified by UV absorbance on a Nanodrop 2000c. Study-wide findings and limitations: Rarefaction of sorted-subset datasets indicated incomplete sequencing despite the large sequencing depth. The genetic and exposure-history diversity represented was limited by the small number of donors. Larger estimated clonotype richness was generally found for naive subsets than for memory subsets. Higher generation probabilities were observed for clonotypes shared by all four sorted-subset donors than for non-shared clonotypes. Across a handful of donors, around 5% of naive CD4, roughly 3.4% of naive CD8, approximately 2.5% of memory CD4, and 0.3% to 0.45% of memory CD8 clonotypes were shared. Only blood was sampled, and tissue TCR repertoires likely differ from those in blood. Pairwise subsampling indicated that sequencing depth was expected to affect the degree of clonotype sharing among donors.

The germline V gene provides CDR1 LGHNA and CDR2 YSLEER. The junction carries 14 bases between V and J, which are trimmed by 1 base and 8 bases respectively. The CDR3 sequence holds 15 residues, the cysteine and phenylalanine included. The CDR3 DNA has 45 bases and is translated from base 1. The TCR originated in a man aged 18-30 years in good health. Some clones in this sample may be carry-over from other donors' samples. In this chain, TRBV4-3 is recombined with TRBJ1-4; TRBD1 is perhaps the D gene, given 5 matching bases. The source material was naive CD8+ T cells from PBMCs. The sample's cell subset or site, from its label and the paper: CD45RA+CCR7+. The CDR3 protein sequence reads: CASSQGGGIGEKLFF. The nucleotide sequence is TGCGCCAGCAGCCAAGGGGGCGGGATTGGGGAAAAACTGTTTTTT.